The 14 T cell receptor beta chains in this list originate from one sample, sequenced in a study of post-analysis software for immune sequencing data. Study outcomes and limitations: Compared with controls, patients had more of about 5 TRBV segments, including TRBV5-6, TRBV5-1 and TRBV20-1.

For these TCRs, the target antigens are not known. Unique molecular identifiers had been added to the TCR beta cDNA libraries. TCRdb redid the calling of the PCR reads with MiXCR, one entry per CDR3 protein. The table includes almost 700,000 distinct CDR3 sequences, about 60% detected once. The sequenced sample consisted of blood. All receptors derive from a girl under 10 years old with multiple sclerosis.

The CDR3 region has the DNA TGCAGCGTTGGCTTCGACTGGATTAATGGCTACACCTTC. Residues: CSVGFDWINGYTF. The chain is built from TRBV29-1 and TRBJ1-2, with D unresolved. The germline gives CDR1 SQVTM, CDR2 ANQGSEA. The V end lost 4 bases, the J end lost 6 bases, and 15 bases lay between the germline ends. This CDR3 spans 13 amino acids.

The chain recombines TRBV9 with TRBJ2-3; D not certain. V lost 1 base and J lost 5, with 5 bases in between. Per germline, CDR1 SGDLS and CDR2 YYNGEE. This CDR3 spans 12 amino acids. The CDR3 is CASSVIGDTQYF. As DNA, the CDR3 is TGTGCCAGCAGCGTAATTGGAGATACGCAGTATTTT.

V gene TRBV5-1 combines with J gene TRBJ2-3; D gene ambiguous. Looked up from germline, CDR1 is SGHRS and CDR2 is YFSETQ. The CDR3 runs 13 residues. V was trimmed by 4 bases and J by 5 bases, leaving 11 bases between them. Here the CDR3 DNA reads TGCGCCAGCAGCCCGTATGTACTAGATACGCAGTATTTT. Translating gives CASSPYVLDTQYF.

This chain links TRBV4-1 with TRBJ2-7; D gene unclear. The CDR3 extends over 14 amino acids. Germline-derived CDR1 and CDR2 are MGHRA and YSYEKL. V was cut by 8 bases and J by 0 bases, with 14 bases left in between. The CDR3 DNA is TGCGCCAGCTCCAGATGGGCCCTCTCCTACGAGCAGTACTTC. It encodes CASSRWALSYEQYF.

This clonotype was counted between two and nine times. The rearrangement links TRBV9 to TRBJ2-1, with TRBD2 identical over 9 bases. The J segment lost 4 bases and the V segment lost 0 bases, leaving 2 bases of the junction unmatched. From germline, CDR1 is SGDLS and CDR2 YYNGEE. The CDR3 runs 15 residues. CDR3 in amino acids: CASSVGGRGYNEQFF. CDR3 bases: TGTGCCAGCAGCGTAGGCGGGAGGGGGTACAATGAGCAGTTCTTC.

This clonotype was seen more than once but under ten times. V gene TRBV6-1 combines with J gene TRBJ1-1; D gene ambiguous. The CDR3 is 14 amino acids. The germline V gene encodes CDR1 MNHNS and CDR2 SASEGT. Between the trimmed V and J ends, which lost 4 bases and 8 bases, there was a span of 17 bases. CDR3 coding DNA: TGTGCCAGCAGTGGTCGGACCGGGCTGGGCGAAGCTTTCTTT. Translation: CASSGRTGLGEAFF.

The rearrangement joins TRBV3-1 to TRBJ2-3; 7 bases line up with TRBD2. The CDR3 runs 16 residues. From germline, CDR1 is LGHDT and CDR2 YNNKEL (reference sequence). The V gene end was trimmed by 0 bases and the J gene end by 2 bases; junction bases not matched to a gene: 5. CDR3 sequence: CASSQEGSGNTDTQYF. In nucleotides, the CDR3 is TGTGCCAGCAGCCAAGAGGGAAGCGGGAACACAGATACGCAGTATTTT.

The chain carries TRBV6-5 and TRBJ1-1; 10 positions match TRBD1. V shed 4 bases and J 4 bases; nucleotides not matched to a gene: 15. The CDR3 consists of 18 residues. Per germline, CDR1 MNHEY and CDR2 SVGAGI. CDR3 loop: CASSFLTGTGVRATEAFF. The CDR3 bases are TGTGCCAGCAGTTTCTTGACCGGGACAGGGGTGAGGGCCACTGAAGCTTTCTTT.

This clonotype was seen a handful of times. CDR3 coding DNA: TGTGCCAGCAGCTCGACCCTCTCCAGGGAACCTAACTATGGCTACACCTTC. Encoded protein: CASSSTLSREPNYGYTF. The chain has TRBV7-9 and TRBJ1-2; tentatively, D is TRBD1 (5 bases). V dropped 4 bases and J dropped 0 bases, with 18 bases sitting between them. Germline values: CDR1 SEHNR, CDR2 FQNEAQ (reference sequence). The CDR3 is 17 residues long.

V is TRBV16 and J is TRBJ1-2; the match to TRBD1 covers 7 bases. After removal of 0 bases from V and 8 bases from J, the junction contained 12 bases not matched to a gene. The germline gives CDR1 KGHSY, CDR2 FQNENV. The CDR3 contains 16 residues. CDR3 coding DNA: TGTGCCAGCAGCCAATCCTCCCCCTCAGGGGGAAAAGGCTACACCTTC. This translates into CASSQSSPSGGKGYTF.

The chain uses TRBV28 and TRBJ2-5; 9 bases are shared with TRBD2. V shed 7 bases, J shed 4 bases, and the junction held 13 bases outside the gene matches. Germline values: CDR1 MDHEN, CDR2 SYDVKM. The CDR3 spans 16 residues. CDR3 bases: TGTGCCAGCACGCCACCGGGACTAGCTGTTCGAGAGACCCAGTACTTC. This gives the protein CASTPPGLAVRETQYF.

This clonotype has just a few counts. The chain carries TRBV10-3 and TRBJ2-7; D ambiguous. V was shortened by 0 bases and J by 4 bases, with 13 bases between the two germline ends. The CDR3 loop spans 15 amino acids. Per germline, CDR1 ENHRY and CDR2 SYGVKD. In DNA, the CDR3 is TGTGCCATCAGTGAGTCGAACTCTGGTAGGTACGAGCAGTACTTC. It yields the protein CAISESNSGRYEQYF.

The rearrangement joins TRBV2 to TRBJ2-7; 10 nucleotides agree with TRBD1. Per germline, CDR1 SNHLY and CDR2 FYNNEI. The junction had 2 bases not matched to a gene; V was cut back by 7 bases and J by 2 bases. The CDR3 is 13 residues long. The CDR3 region is CASTGQGAYEQYF. The CDR3, as DNA: TGTGCCAGCACAGGACAGGGGGCCTACGAGCAGTACTTC.

The chain links TRBV10-3 to TRBJ1-2; D is uncertain. Deletions cut 4 bases from V and 8 bases from J, with 14 bases between. Germline-derived CDR1 and CDR2 are ENHRY and SYGVKD. The CDR3 spans 13 residues. The CDR3 loop reads CAISGTDRWGYTF. The DNA of the CDR3 is TGTGCCATCAGTGGGACCGATAGGTGGGGCTACACCTTC.